This T cell receptor (beta chain) was sequenced during a study of blood T cell repertoires in COVID-19. Study details: There were acute and convalescent COVID-19 samples, and they came from the United States, Italy and Spain. T cells, B-cell-depleted T cells, or PBMCs provided the cDNA or gDNA that served as material.

Germline-derived CDR1 and CDR2 are SGHDN and FVKESK. Trimming removed 2 bases from V and 4 bases from J; junction bases left unmatched: 5. The CDR3 runs 15 residues. Original processing notes: Researchers report that nucleated cell counts were estimated from reference gene primer amplification. The protocol was immunoSEQ multiplex PCR, while the TCRdb copy is restricted to in-frame clones and leaves out a portion. V, J and clone size are those of that table, while D and trimming were read from the DNA. The data contain 210,000 or so clones, around 91% of them seen just once; the ten biggest clones take up about 0.58%.

Sequenced input: peripheral blood. The source is a man aged 45 to 65 with acute or convalescent COVID-19. This rearrangement joins TRBV14 to TRBJ2-3, with 8 nucleotides matching TRBD2. The CDR3 bases are TGTGCCAGCAGCCAAACGGGGGGGAACGCAGATACGCAGTATTTT. Amino acids: CASSQTGGNADTQYF.